These 7 T cell receptor beta chains came from one sample sequenced in a study of OX40 agonist ivuxolimab in advanced cancers. Profiling relied on immunoSEQ multiplex PCR, and the TCRdb table lists in-frame clones only, not all of them. This table holds over 65,000 clones, 84% found once. Sample: CD4+ or CD8+ T cells sorted from blood, taken in a trial of the OX40 agonist ivuxolimab. The receptors originated from an adult with an advanced solid tumor such as melanoma, head and neck, liver or kidney cancer.

This clone was detected only once. V gene TRBV5-1 combines with J gene TRBJ1-3; 7 bases fit TRBD1. This CDR3 has 15 amino acids. Germline values: CDR1 SGHRS, CDR2 YFSETQ. The trim removed 5 bases at V and 8 bases at J, leaving 13 bases unmatched. For the CDR3, the DNA is TGCGCCAGCAGTCGAGGGGGCGCGTATTCTCACACCATATATTTT. Translating it yields CASSRGGAYSHTIYF.

This clone appeared a single time. CDR3 bases: TGTGCCAGCAGCCTCCTACTAGAACAAGAGACCCAGTACTTC. Its translation is CASSLLLEQETQYF. The rearrangement uses TRBV13 and TRBJ2-5, with a possible D match to TRBD2 (5 bases). The CDR3 is 14 amino acids. V was cut by 5 bases and J by 2 bases, with 12 bases left in between. Germline loops: CDR1 PRHDT, CDR2 FYEKMQ (reference sequence).

V and J are TRBV28 and TRBJ2-3; D perhaps matches TRBD2 (6 bases). The germline V gene encodes CDR1 MDHEN and CDR2 SYDVKM. This CDR3 comprises 16 residues. The V end lost 3 bases, the J end lost 5 bases, and 18 bases lay between the germline ends. The CDR3 protein is CASSFGSLGLLDTQYF. Here the CDR3 DNA reads TGTGCCAGCAGTTTCGGGTCCCTGGGACTTTTAGATACGCAGTATTTT.

This chain uses TRBV7-2 with TRBJ2-2; no reliable D call. Germline loops: CDR1 SGHTA, CDR2 FQGNSA. Trimming removed 1 base at V and 5 bases at J, with 5 bases between. The CDR3 spans 13 residues. The CDR3 spells CASSLVRTGELFF. The CDR3, as DNA: TGTGCCAGCAGCTTAGTCCGAACCGGGGAGCTGTTTTTT.

The V call is TRBV11-2, the J call TRBJ1-1, with 7 bases identical to TRBD1. CDR1 SGHAT and CDR2 FQNNGV come from the germline V gene. CDR3 length: 13 amino acids. Trimming took 5 bases from V and 1 from J; bases not matched to a gene: 1. The CDR3 reads CASSRDRNTEAFF. CDR3 nucleotide sequence: TGTGCCAGCAGCCGGGACAGGAACACTGAAGCTTTCTTT.

The V call is TRBV6-6, the J call TRBJ2-3; D not resolved. The CDR3 has 12 amino acids. Trimming cost V 7 bases and J 2 bases, with 7 bases left between them. The germline gives CDR1 MNHNY, CDR2 SVGAGI (reference sequence). Here the CDR3 reads CASTATTDTQYF. The CDR3 nucleotides read TGTGCCAGCACCGCAACCACAGATACGCAGTATTTT.

The V call is TRBV5-4, the J call TRBJ2-5; D might be TRBD2 (5 bases). Per germline, CDR1 SGHNT and CDR2 YYREEE (reference sequence). This CDR3 comprises 15 residues. The germline V and J ends were trimmed by 0 bases and 5 bases, with 14 bases remaining between them. The CDR3 protein is CASSLAEHRRETQYF. In nucleotides, the CDR3 is TGTGCCAGCAGCTTGGCCGAGCACCGGAGGGAGACCCAGTACTTC.